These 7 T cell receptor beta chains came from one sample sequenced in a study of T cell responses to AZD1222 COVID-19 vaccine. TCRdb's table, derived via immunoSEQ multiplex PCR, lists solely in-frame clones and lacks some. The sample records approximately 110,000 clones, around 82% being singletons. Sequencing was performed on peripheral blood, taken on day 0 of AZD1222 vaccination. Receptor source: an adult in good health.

Written as DNA, the CDR3 is TGTGCCAGCAGCAATGGAGGGACACCGGATTTTGGCTACACCTTC. This sequence encodes CASSNGGTPDFGYTF. This chain joins TRBV5-4 and TRBJ1-2; a possible D gene is TRBD1 (6 bases). The germline V gene encodes CDR1 SGHNT and CDR2 YYREEE (reference sequence). The CDR3 is 15 amino acids. Trimming took 4 bases from V and 7 from J, leaving 20 bases between them.

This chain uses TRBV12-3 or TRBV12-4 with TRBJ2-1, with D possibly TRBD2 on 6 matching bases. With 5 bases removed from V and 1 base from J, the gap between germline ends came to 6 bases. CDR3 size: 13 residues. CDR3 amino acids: CASSGGSYNEQFF. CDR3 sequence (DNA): TGTGCCAGCAGTGGGGGGTCCTACAATGAGCAGTTCTTC.

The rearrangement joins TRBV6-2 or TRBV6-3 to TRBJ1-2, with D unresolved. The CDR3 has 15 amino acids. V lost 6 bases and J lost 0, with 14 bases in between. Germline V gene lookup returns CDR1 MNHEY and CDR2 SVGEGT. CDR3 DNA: TGTGCCAGCAGCCCAACCTGGGCTCCTAACTATGGCTACACCTTC. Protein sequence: CASSPTWAPNYGYTF.

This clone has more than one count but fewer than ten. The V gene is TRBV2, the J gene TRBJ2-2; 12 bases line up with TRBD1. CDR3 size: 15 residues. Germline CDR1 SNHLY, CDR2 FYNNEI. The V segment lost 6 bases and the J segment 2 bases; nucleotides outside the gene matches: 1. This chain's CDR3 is CASRGTGGNTGELFF. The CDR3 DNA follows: TGTGCCAGCAGGGGGACAGGGGGCAACACCGGGGAGCTGTTTTTT.

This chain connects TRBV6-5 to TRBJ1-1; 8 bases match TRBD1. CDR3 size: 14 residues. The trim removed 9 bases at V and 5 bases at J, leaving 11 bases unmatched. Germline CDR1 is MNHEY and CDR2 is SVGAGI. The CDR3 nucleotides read TGTGCCAGTCGCGGTGGACAGGGATTAACTGAAGCTTTCTTT. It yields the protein CASRGGQGLTEAFF.

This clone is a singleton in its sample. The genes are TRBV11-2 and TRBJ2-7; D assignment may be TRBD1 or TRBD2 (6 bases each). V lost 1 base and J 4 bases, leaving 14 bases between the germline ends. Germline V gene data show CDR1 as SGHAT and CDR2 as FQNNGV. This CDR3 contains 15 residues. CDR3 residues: CASSLARGPFYEQYF. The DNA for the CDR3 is TGTGCCAGCAGCTTAGCCCGGGGGCCGTTTTACGAGCAGTACTTC.

CDR3 bases: TGTGCCACCAGCAGAAACCTGGGACAGGGTGGGACAGATACGCAGTATTTT. Amino acids: CATSRNLGQGGTDTQYF. The chain employs TRBV15 and TRBJ2-3, with TRBD1 matching 9 bases. This CDR3 has 17 residues. Germline loops: CDR1 LNHNV, CDR2 YYDKDF (reference sequence). With 2 bases clipped from V and 3 bases from J, the junction kept 9 bases outside the gene matches.